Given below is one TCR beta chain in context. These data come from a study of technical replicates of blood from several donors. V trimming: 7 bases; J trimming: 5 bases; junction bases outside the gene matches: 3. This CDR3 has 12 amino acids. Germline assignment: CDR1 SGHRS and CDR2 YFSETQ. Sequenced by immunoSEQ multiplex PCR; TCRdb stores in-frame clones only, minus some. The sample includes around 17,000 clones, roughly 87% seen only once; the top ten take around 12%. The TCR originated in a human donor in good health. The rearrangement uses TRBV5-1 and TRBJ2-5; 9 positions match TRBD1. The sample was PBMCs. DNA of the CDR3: TGCGCCAGCCGACAGGGGGGGGAGACCCAGTACTTC. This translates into CASRQGGETQYF.